This passage covers 17 T cell receptor beta chains from one sample sequenced in a study of blood T cell repertoires in COVID-19 (dated by TCRdb to between 2020 and 2021). Receptor libraries were prepared by the immunoSEQ multiplex PCR assay. TCRdb mirrors the immuneACCESS table, restricted to in-frame sequences. Some clones are absent from its copies; in checked studies, under half trace to an unresolved V gene, and the reason for the others is unknown. The sample table holds approximately 170,000 clones, of which around 84% were seen once. The top ten clonotypes cover approximately 15% of the sample. The specimen was peripheral blood. All receptors derive from a woman in her 70s with COVID-19, enrolled during active disease.

The chain links TRBV2 to TRBJ2-3; D remains unclear. Germline assignment: CDR1 SNHLY and CDR2 FYNNEI. The CDR3 has 14 amino acids. V was trimmed by 5 bases and J by 1 base, leaving 10 bases between them. CDR3 sequence (DNA): TGTGCCAGCAGTCCCTTACTTCGCACAGATACGCAGTATTTT. This gives the protein CASSPLLRTDTQYF.

The genes are TRBV4-1 and TRBJ2-3; 7 bases line up with TRBD2. Per germline, CDR1 MGHRA and CDR2 YSYEKL. The V segment lost 2 bases and the J segment 0 bases; nucleotides outside the gene matches: 8. CDR3 length: 17 amino acids. The chain's CDR3 is CASSQPLGGESTDTQYF. The DNA of the CDR3 is TGCGCCAGCAGCCAACCATTGGGGGGGGAAAGCACAGATACGCAGTATTTT.

The chain carries TRBV10-3 and TRBJ1-2, with a possible D match to TRBD1 (5 bases). The CDR3 consists of 14 residues. Germline CDR1 and CDR2: ENHRY and SYGVKD. The V gene lost 7 bases and the J gene lost 6 bases, with 18 bases spanning the gap. CDR3 residues: CAITLTGDGDGYTF. CDR3 bases: TGTGCCATCACCCTTACGGGGGACGGGGATGGCTACACCTTC.

This clone was counted once. CDR3 loop: CASSIRGRETQYF. The CDR3 nucleotides read TGTGCCAGCAGCATTCGGGGTCGGGAGACCCAGTACTTC. The rearrangement joins TRBV3-1 (or the pseudogene TRBV3-2) to TRBJ2-5, with D perhaps TRBD2 (5 bases). The germline gives CDR1 LGHDT, CDR2 YNNKEL (reference sequence). The CDR3 runs to 13 residues. V was pared by 5 bases and J by 5 bases, with 12 bases between.

A single count supports this clone. The rearrangement joins TRBV27 to TRBJ1-4, with 9 bases identical to TRBD1. The CDR3 sequence is 14 residues long. The V gene end was trimmed by 6 bases and the J gene end by 8 bases; junction bases not matched to a gene: 7. Per the germline V gene, CDR1 is MNHEY and CDR2 is SMNVEV (reference sequence). The CDR3 region has the DNA TGTGCCAGCAGCCCAGGACAGGGGAAAGAAAAACTGTTTTTT. This sequence encodes CASSPGQGKEKLFF.

V and J are TRBV25-1 and TRBJ2-1; 7 bases align to TRBD2. The CDR3 sequence is 15 residues long. V lost 6 bases and J lost 2; bases outside the gene matches: 7. Germline V gives CDR1 MGHDK, CDR2 SYGVNS. CDR3 sequence (DNA): TGTGCCAGCAGCACGTCTAGCGGTCCCTACAATGAGCAGTTCTTC. It specifies CASSTSSGPYNEQFF.

This chain links TRBV4-1 with TRBJ1-1; D is perhaps TRBD1 (5 bases). V was pared by 5 bases and J by 7 bases, with 11 bases between. This CDR3 is built from 12 residues. Germline CDR1 is MGHRA and CDR2 is YSYEKL. CDR3 sequence: CASSDTGHEAFF. Written as DNA, the CDR3 is TGCGCCAGCAGCGACACAGGCCATGAAGCTTTCTTT.

This clone was observed a handful of times. The chain combines TRBV3-1 (or the pseudogene TRBV3-2) with TRBJ1-5, with TRBD1 identical over 9 bases. Losses at the gene ends were 1 base for V and 4 bases for J; bases not matched to a gene: 11. Looked up from germline, CDR1 is LGHDT and CDR2 is YNNKEL (reference sequence). The CDR3 extends over 18 amino acids. The CDR3 DNA reads as TGTGCCAGCAGCCAAGCTTCCGGGGACAGGGTAAAGAATCAGCCCCAGCATTTT. The encoded protein is CASSQASGDRVKNQPQHF.

This sequence joins TRBV30 and TRBJ1-4; maybe TRBD1 (5 bases). This CDR3 region has 14 residues. The V and J ends lost 8 bases and 7 bases respectively, with 20 bases between them. Germline V gene data show CDR1 as GTSNPN and CDR2 as SVGIG (reference sequence). DNA for the CDR3: TGTGCCCTATCCGGGGGTCCTCGGGGTGAAAAACTGTTTTTT. The encoded protein is CALSGGPRGEKLFF.

The rearrangement uses TRBV27 and TRBJ1-2; D gene unclear. Germline lookup yields CDR1 MNHEY and CDR2 SMNVEV (reference sequence). V gave up 2 bases and J gave up 8 bases, with 12 bases separating them. CDR3 length: 13 residues. The CDR3 sequence: CASSLTGVGGYTF. For the CDR3, the DNA is TGTGCCAGCAGTTTAACCGGGGTGGGGGGCTACACCTTC.

The gene calls are TRBV5-1 and TRBJ2-3; D is unclear. CDR1 is SGHRS and CDR2 is YFSETQ in the germline V gene. V lost 0 bases and J 4 bases, leaving 6 bases between the germline ends. This CDR3 comprises 13 residues. CDR3 sequence: CASSLGASDTQYF. For the CDR3, the DNA is TGCGCCAGCAGCTTGGGGGCCTCAGATACGCAGTATTTT. Combining the CDR3 with reference TRBV5-1 and TRBJ2-3 gives the whole variable domain KAGVTQTPRYLIKTRGQQVTLSCSPISGHRSVSWYQQTPGQGLQFLFEYFSETQRNKGNFPGRFSGRQFSNSRSEMNVSTLELGDSALYLCASSLGASDTQYFGPGTRLTVL.

This clone occurred a few times. The chain couples TRBV27 to TRBJ1-2, with TRBD1 matching over 7 bases. Germline CDR1 is MNHEY and CDR2 is SMNVEV (reference sequence). CDR3 length equals 16 residues. V gave up 6 bases and J gave up 0 bases; unmatched junction bases: 10. The CDR3 here is CASRRGGRQSNYGYTF. CDR3 nucleotide sequence: TGTGCCAGCAGGCGAGGGGGCAGGCAGTCTAACTATGGCTACACCTTC.

The rearrangement joins TRBV30 to TRBJ1-5, with a possible D match to TRBD1 (5 bases). Germline assignment: CDR1 GTSNPN and CDR2 SVGIG (reference sequence). The CDR3 runs to 13 residues. Trimming shortened V by 5 bases and J by 0 bases, and 8 bases separated the two germline ends. The CDR3 nucleotides read TGTGCCTGGGGCCAGGGTAGCAATCAGCCCCAGCATTTT. This gives the protein CAWGQGSNQPQHF.

Notes on this clone: This sample includes further DNA sequences coding for the same CDR3. V gene TRBV28 combines with J gene TRBJ1-2; TRBD1 aligns across 10 bases. V lost 4 bases to trimming and J lost 4 bases; unmatched junction nucleotides: 3. Per the germline V gene, CDR1 is MDHEN and CDR2 is SYDVKM. The CDR3 extends over 14 amino acids. CDR3 bases: TGTGCCAGCAGTTCGACAGGGGGCGGCTATGGCTACACCTTC. This gives the protein CASSSTGGGYGYTF.

The CDR3: CANDSQDSGNTIYF. CDR3 nucleotides: TGTGCCAACGACAGCCAAGACTCTGGAAACACCATATATTTT. The V gene is TRBV7-9, the J gene TRBJ1-3, with D maybe TRBD1 (5 bases). The CDR3 loop spans 14 amino acids. With 10 bases removed from V and 0 bases from J, the gap between germline ends came to 13 bases. The V gene's germline CDR1 is SEHNR and CDR2 FQNEAQ (reference sequence).

The genes are TRBV5-6 and TRBJ1-2; 10 nucleotides match TRBD1. CDR1 is SGHDT, CDR2 YYEEEE, per germline. The CDR3 totals 15 residues. The J segment lost 4 bases and the V segment lost 2 bases, leaving 5 bases of the junction unmatched. The CDR3 region has the DNA TGTGCCAGCAGCTTTGACAGGGGGCAGGGCTATGGCTACACCTTC. Translation gives CASSFDRGQGYGYTF.

The rearrangement joins TRBV20-1 to TRBJ1-5; no clear D. Trimming shortened V by 3 bases and J by 0 bases, and 9 bases separated the two germline ends. The CDR3 sequence is 14 residues long. Germline loops: CDR1 DFQATT, CDR2 SNEGSKA (reference sequence). CDR3 in amino acids: CSASSQDSNQPQHF. Here the CDR3 DNA reads TGCAGTGCTAGTAGCCAGGATAGCAATCAGCCCCAGCATTTT.